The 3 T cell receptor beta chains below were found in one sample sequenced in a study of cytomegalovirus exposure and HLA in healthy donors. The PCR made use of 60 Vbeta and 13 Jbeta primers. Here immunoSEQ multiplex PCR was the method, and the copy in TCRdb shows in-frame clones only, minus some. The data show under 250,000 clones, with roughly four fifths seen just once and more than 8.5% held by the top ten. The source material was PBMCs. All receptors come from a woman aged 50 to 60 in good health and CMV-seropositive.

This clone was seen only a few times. CDR3 loop: CASSPRAGGGSGNTIYF. For the CDR3, the DNA is TGTGCCAGCTCACCAAGAGCAGGGGGCGGATCTGGAAACACCATATATTTT. This chain links TRBV18 with TRBJ1-3; 8 bases agree with TRBD1. J gave up 1 base and V 2 bases, and 7 bases lay outside the gene matches. CDR3 length: 17 amino acids. Per the germline V gene, CDR1 is KGHSH and CDR2 is LQKENI.

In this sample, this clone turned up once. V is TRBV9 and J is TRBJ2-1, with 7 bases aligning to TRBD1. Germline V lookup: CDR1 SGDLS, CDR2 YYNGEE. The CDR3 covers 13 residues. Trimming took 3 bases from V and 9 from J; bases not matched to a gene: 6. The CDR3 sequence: CASSGQGVGEQFF. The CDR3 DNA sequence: TGTGCCAGCAGCGGACAGGGCGTTGGTGAGCAGTTCTTC.

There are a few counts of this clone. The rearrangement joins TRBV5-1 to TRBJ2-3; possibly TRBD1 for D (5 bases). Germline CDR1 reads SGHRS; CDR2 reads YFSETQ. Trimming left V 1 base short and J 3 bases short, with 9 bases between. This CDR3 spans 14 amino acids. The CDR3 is CASSLWGPTDTQYF. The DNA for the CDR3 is TGCGCCAGCAGCTTGTGGGGCCCAACAGATACGCAGTATTTT.